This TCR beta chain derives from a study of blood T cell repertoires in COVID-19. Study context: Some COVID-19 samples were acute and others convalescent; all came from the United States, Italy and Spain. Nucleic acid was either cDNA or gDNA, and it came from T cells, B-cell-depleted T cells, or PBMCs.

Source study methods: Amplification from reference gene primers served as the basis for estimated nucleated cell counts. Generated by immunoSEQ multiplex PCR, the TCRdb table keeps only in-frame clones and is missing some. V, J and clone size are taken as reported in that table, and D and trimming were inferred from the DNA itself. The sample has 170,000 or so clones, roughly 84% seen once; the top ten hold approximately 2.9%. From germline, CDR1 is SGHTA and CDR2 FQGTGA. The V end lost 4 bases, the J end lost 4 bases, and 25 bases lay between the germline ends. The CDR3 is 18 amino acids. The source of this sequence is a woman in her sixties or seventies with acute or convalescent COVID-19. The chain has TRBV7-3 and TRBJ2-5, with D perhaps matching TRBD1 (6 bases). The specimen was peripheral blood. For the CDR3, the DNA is TGTGCCAGCAGCTCGTCAAACCTCGGACTTACCAGGGGAGAGACCCAGTACTTC. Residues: CASSSSNLGLTRGETQYF. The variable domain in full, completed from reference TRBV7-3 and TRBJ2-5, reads GAGVSQTPSNKVTEKGKYVELRCDPISGHTALYWYRQSLGQGPEFLIYFQGTGAADDSGLPNDRFFAVRPEGSVSTLKIQRTERGDSAVYLCASSSSNLGLTRGETQYFGPGTRLLVL.